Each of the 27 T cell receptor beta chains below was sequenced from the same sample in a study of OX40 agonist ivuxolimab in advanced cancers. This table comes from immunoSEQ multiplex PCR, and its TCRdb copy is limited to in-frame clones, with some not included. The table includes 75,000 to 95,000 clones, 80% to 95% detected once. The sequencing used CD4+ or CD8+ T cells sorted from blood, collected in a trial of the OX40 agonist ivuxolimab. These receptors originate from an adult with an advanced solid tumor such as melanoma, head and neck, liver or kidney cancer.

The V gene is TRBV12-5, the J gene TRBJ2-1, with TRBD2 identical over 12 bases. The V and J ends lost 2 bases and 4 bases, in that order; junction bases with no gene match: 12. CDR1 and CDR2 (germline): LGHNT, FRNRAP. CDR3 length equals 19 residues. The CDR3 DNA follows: TGTGCTAGTGGTTTGTCGGCTAGCGGGAGGGCCGAGGGTTACAATGAGCAGTTCTTC. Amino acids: CASGLSASGRAEGYNEQFF.

CDR3: CASSLERDGTQYF. Written as DNA, the CDR3 is TGTGCCAGCAGCTTAGAAAGGGACGGGACCCAGTACTTC. The chain carries TRBV7-2 and TRBJ2-5, with D possibly called TRBD1 or TRBD2 (5 bases each). The germline V and J ends were trimmed by 1 base and 7 bases, with 10 bases remaining between them. CDR3 length: 13 amino acids. CDR1 SGHTA and CDR2 FQGNSA come from the germline V gene.

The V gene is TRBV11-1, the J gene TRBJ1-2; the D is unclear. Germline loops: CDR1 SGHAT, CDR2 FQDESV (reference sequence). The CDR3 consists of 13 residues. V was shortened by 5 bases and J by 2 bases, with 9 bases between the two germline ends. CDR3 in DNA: TGTGCCAGCAGCCTAGATGGAAACTATGGCTACACCTTC. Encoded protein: CASSLDGNYGYTF.

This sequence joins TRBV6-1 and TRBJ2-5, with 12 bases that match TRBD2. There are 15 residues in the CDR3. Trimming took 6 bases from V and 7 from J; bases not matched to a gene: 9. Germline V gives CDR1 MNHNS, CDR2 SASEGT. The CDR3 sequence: CASSQLAGGEGTQYF. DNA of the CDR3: TGTGCCAGCAGCCAACTAGCGGGAGGAGAGGGGACCCAGTACTTC.

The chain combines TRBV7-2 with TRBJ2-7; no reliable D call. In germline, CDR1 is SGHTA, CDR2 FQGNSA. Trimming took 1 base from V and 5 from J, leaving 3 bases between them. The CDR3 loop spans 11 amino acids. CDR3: CASSLVHEQYF. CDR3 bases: TGTGCCAGCAGCTTAGTCCACGAGCAGTACTTC.

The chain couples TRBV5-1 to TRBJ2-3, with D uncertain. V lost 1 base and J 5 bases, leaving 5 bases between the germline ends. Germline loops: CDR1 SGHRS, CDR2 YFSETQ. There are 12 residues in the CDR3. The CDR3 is CASSLYGDTQYF. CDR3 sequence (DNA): TGCGCCAGCAGCTTGTATGGAGATACGCAGTATTTT.

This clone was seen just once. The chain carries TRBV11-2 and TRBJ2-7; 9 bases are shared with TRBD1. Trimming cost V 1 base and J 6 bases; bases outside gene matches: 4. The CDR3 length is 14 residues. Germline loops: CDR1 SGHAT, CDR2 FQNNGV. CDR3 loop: CASSLGTGVGEQYF. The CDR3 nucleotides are TGTGCCAGCAGCTTAGGGACAGGGGTCGGCGAGCAGTACTTC.

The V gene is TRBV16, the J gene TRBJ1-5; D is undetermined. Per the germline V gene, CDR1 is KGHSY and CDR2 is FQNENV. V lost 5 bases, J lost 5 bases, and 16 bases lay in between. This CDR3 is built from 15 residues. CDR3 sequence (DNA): TGTGCCAGCAGCGCCGCGGGTGTCACCTATCAGCCCCAGCATTTT. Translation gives CASSAAGVTYQPQHF. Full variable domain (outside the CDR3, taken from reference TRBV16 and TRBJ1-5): GEEVAQTPKHLVRGEGQKAKLYCAPIKGHSYVFWYQQVLKNEFKFLISFQNENVFDETGMPKERFSAKCLPNSPCSLEIQATKLEDSAVYFCASSAAGVTYQPQHFGDGTRLSIL.

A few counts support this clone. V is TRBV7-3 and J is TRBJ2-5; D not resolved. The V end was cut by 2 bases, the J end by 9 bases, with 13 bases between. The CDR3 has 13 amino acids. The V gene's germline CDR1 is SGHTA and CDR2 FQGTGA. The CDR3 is CASSLGPPEAQYF. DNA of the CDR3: TGTGCCAGCAGCTTAGGACCCCCTGAGGCCCAGTACTTC.

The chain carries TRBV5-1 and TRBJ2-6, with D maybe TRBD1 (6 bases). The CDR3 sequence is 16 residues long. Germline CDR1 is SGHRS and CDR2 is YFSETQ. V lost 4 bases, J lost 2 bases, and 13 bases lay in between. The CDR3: CASSPYDRTGANVLTF. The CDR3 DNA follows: TGCGCCAGCAGCCCTTACGACAGGACTGGGGCCAACGTCCTGACTTTC. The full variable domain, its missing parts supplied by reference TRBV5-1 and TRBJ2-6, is KAGVTQTPRYLIKTRGQQVTLSCSPISGHRSVSWYQQTPGQGLQFLFEYFSETQRNKGNFPGRFSGRQFSNSRSEMNVSTLELGDSALYLCASSPYDRTGANVLTFGAGSRLTVL.

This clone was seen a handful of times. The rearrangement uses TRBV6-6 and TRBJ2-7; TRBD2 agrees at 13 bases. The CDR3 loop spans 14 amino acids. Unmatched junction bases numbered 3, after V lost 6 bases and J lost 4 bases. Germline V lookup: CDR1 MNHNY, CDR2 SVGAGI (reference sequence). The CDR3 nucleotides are TGTGCCAGCAGCCGACTAGCGGGAGGTTACGAGCAGTACTTC. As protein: CASSRLAGGYEQYF.

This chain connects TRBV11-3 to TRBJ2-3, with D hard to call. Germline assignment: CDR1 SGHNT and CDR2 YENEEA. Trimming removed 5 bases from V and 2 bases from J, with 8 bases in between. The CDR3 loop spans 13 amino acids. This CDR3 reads CASSLTYTDTQYF. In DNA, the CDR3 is TGTGCCAGCAGCCTCACCTACACAGATACGCAGTATTTT.

CDR3 sequence (DNA): TGTGCCAGCAGCGTAGTGGTCAACAATGAGCAGTTCTTC. Translation: CASSVVVNNEQFF. The chain links TRBV9 to TRBJ2-1; D ambiguous. The CDR3 spans 13 residues. Trimming removed 0 bases from V and 5 bases from J, with 6 bases in between. Germline V gene data show CDR1 as SGDLS and CDR2 as YYNGEE. Supplemented by reference TRBV9 and TRBJ2-1, the full variable domain reads DSGVTQTPKHLITATGQRVTLRCSPRSGDLSVYWYQQSLDQGLQFLIQYYNGEERAKGNILERFSAQQFPDLHSELNLSSLELGDSALYFCASSVVVNNEQFFGPGTRLTVL.

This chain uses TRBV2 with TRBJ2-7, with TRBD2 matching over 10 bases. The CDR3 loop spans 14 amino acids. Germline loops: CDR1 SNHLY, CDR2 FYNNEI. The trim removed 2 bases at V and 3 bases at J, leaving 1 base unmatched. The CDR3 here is CASSEPSGSYEQYF. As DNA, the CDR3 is TGTGCCAGCAGTGAACCTAGCGGGAGCTACGAGCAGTACTTC.

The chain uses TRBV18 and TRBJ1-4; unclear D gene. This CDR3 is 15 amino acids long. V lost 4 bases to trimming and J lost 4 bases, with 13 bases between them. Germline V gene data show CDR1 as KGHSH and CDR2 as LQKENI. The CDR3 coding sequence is TGTGCCAGCTCACGAGTACGGCAAGATAATGAAAAACTGTTTTTT. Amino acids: CASSRVRQDNEKLFF.

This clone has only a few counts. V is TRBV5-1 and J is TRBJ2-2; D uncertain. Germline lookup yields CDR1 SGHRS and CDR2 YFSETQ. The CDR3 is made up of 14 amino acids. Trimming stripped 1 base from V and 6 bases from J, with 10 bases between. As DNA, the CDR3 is TGCGCCAGCAGCTTGTTTTTGCCGTCCGGGGAGCTGTTTTTT. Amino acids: CASSLFLPSGELFF.

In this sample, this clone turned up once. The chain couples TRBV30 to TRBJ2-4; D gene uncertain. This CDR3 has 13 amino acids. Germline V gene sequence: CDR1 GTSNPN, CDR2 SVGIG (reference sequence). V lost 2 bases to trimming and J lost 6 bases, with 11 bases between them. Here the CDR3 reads CAWSSSKLNIQYF. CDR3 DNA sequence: TGTGCCTGGAGTTCTTCTAAATTAAACATTCAGTACTTC. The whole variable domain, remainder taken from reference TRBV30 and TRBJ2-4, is SQTIHQWPATLVQPVGSPLSLECTVEGTSNPNLYWYRQAAGRGLQLLFYSVGIGQISSEVPQNLSASRPQDRQFILSSKKLLLSDSGFYLCAWSSSKLNIQYFGAGTRLSVL.

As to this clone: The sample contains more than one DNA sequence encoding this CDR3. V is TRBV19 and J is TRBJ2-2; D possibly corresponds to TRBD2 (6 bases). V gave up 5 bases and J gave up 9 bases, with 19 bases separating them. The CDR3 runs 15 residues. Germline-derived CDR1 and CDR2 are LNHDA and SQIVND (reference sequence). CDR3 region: CASSGRWDSPWELFF. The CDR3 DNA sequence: TGTGCCAGTAGTGGTCGGTGGGACTCACCGTGGGAGCTGTTTTTT.

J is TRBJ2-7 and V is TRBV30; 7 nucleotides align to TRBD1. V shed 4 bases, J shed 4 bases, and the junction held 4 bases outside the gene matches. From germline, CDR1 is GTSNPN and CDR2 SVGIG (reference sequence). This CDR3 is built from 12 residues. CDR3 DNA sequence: TGTGCCTGGACAGGGGGACATTACGAGCAGTACTTC. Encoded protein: CAWTGGHYEQYF.

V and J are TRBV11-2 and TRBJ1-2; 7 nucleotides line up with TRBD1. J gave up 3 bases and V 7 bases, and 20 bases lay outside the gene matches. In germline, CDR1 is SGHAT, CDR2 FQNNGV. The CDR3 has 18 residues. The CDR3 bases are TGTGCCAGCAACTCGGGACAGCGGGGGACCCTATCTGACTATGGCTACACCTTC. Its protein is CASNSGQRGTLSDYGYTF.

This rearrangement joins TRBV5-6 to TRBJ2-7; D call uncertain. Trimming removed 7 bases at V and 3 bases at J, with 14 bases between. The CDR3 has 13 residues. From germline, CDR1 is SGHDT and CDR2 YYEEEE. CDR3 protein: CASALWGIYEQYF. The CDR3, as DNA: TGTGCCAGCGCTTTATGGGGAATCTACGAGCAGTACTTC.

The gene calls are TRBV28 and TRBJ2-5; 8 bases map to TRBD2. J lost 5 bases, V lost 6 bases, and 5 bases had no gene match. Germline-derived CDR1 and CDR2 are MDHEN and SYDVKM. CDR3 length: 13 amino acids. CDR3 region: CASRFSGIETQYF. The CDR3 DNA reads TGTGCCAGCAGATTTAGCGGGATCGAGACCCAGTACTTC.

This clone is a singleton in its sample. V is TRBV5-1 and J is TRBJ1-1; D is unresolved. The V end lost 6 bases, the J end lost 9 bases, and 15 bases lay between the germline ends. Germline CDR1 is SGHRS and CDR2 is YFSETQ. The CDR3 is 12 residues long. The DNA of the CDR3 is TGCGCCAGCAAGGGATCGGGAACGCAAGCTTTCTTT. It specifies CASKGSGTQAFF.

The CDR3 nucleotides are TGTGCCAGCAGCTATACCAGCGGTCGAAGTTACAATGAGCAGTTCTTC. Amino acids: CASSYTSGRSYNEQFF. J is TRBJ2-1 and V is TRBV7-9, with D maybe TRBD2 (5 bases). The V end lost 4 bases, the J end lost 4 bases, and 17 bases lay between the germline ends. Per the germline V gene, CDR1 is SEHNR and CDR2 is FQNEAQ (reference sequence). The CDR3 totals 16 residues. The full variable domain, with the rest looked up from reference TRBV7-9 and TRBJ2-1, is DTGVSQNPRHKITKRGQNVTFRCDPISEHNRLYWYRQTLGQGPEFLTYFQNEAQLEKSRLLSDRFSAERPKGSFSTLEIQRTEQGDSAMYLCASSYTSGRSYNEQFFGPGTRLTVL.

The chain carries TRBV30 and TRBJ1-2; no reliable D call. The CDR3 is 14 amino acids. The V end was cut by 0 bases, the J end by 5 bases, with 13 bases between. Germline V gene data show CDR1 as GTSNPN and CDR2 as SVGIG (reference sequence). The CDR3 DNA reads TGTGCCTGGAGTGTCCAGGTCAAAGGGTATGGCTACACCTTC. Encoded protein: CAWSVQVKGYGYTF.

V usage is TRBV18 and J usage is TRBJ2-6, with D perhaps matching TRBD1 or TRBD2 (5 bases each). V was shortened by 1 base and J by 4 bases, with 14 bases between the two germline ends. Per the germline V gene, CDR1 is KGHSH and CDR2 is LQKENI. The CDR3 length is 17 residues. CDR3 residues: CASSPQGDATGANVLTF. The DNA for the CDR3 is TGTGCCAGCTCACCACAAGGGGACGCTACGGGGGCCAACGTCCTGACTTTC. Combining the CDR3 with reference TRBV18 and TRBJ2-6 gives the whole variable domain NAGVMQNPRHLVRRRGQEARLRCSPMKGHSHVYWYRQLPEEGLKFMVYLQKENIIDESGMPKERFSAEFPKEGPSILRIQQVVRGDSAAYFCASSPQGDATGANVLTFGAGSRLTVL.

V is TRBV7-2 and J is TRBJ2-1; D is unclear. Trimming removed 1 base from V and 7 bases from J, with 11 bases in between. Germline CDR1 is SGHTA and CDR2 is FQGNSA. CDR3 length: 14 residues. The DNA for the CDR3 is TGTGCCAGCAGCTTAGAGCTGGGAAGGAATGAGCAGTTCTTC. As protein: CASSLELGRNEQFF.